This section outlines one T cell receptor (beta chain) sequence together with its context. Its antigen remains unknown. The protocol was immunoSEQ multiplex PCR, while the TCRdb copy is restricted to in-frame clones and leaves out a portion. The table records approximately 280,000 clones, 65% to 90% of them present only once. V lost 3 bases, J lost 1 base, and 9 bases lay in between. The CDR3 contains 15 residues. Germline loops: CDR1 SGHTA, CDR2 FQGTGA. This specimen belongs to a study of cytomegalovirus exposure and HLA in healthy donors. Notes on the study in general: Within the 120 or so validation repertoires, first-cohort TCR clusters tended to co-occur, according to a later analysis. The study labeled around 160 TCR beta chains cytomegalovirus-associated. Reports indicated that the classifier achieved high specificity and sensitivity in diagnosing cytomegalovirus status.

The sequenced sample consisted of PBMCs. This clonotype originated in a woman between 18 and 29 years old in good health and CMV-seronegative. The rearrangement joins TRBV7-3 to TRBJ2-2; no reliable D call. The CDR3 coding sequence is TGTGCCAGCAGCTTTCGAGGTCAGAACACCGGGGAGCTGTTTTTT. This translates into CASSFRGQNTGELFF.